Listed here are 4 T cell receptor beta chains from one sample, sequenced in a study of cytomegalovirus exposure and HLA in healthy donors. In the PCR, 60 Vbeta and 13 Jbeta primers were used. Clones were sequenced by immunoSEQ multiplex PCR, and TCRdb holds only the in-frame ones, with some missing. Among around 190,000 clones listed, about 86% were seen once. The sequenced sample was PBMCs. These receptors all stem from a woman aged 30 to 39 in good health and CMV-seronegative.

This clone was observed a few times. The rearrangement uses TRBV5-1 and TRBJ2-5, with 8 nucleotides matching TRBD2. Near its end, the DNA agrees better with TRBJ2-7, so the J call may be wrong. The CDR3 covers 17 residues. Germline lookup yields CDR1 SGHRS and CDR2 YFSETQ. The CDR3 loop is CASSYSRTSHNPYEQYF. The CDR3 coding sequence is TGCGCCAGCAGCTACAGCCGGACTAGCCATAACCCCTACGAGCAGTACTTC.

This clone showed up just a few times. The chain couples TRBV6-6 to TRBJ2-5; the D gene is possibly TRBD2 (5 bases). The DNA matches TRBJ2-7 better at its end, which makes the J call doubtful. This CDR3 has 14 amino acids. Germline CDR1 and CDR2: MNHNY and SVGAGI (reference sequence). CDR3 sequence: CASSYPGSSYEQYF. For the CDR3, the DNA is TGTGCCAGCAGTTACCCTGGGAGCTCCTACGAGCAGTACTTC.

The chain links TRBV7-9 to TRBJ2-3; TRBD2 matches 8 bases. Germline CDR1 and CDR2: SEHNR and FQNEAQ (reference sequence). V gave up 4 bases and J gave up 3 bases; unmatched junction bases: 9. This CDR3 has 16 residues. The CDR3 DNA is TGTGCCAGCAGCTCGGCGCGGGGGGAGGGAACAGATACGCAGTATTTT. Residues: CASSSARGEGTDTQYF.

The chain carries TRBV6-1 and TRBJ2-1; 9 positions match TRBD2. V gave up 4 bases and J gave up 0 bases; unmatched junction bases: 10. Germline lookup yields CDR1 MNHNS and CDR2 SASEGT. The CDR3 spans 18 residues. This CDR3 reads CASSGTKRGDHSYNEQFF. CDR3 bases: TGTGCCAGCAGTGGGACTAAGCGGGGGGACCACTCCTACAATGAGCAGTTCTTC.